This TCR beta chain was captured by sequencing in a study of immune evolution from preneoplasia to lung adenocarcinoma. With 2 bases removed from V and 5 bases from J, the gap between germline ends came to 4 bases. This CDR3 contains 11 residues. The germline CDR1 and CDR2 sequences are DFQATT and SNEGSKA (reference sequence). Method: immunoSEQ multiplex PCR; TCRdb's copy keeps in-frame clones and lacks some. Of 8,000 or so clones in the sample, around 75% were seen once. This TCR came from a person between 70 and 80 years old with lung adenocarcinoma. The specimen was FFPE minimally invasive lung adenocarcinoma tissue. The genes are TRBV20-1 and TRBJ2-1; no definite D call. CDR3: CSARHNNEQFF. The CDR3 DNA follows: TGCAGTGCTAGACATAACAATGAGCAGTTCTTC.